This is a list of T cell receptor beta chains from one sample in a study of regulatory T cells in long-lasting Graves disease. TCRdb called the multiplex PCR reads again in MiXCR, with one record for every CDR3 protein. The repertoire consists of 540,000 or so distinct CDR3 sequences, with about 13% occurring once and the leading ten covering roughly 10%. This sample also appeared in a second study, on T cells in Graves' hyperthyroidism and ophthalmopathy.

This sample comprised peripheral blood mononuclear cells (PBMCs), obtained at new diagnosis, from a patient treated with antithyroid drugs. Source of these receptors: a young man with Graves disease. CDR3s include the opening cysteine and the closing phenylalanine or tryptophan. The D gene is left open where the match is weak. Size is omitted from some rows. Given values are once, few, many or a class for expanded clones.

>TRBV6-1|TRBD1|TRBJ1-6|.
CASRTMDRDNSPLHF
TGTGCCAGCAGGACGATGGACAGGGATAATTCACCCCTCCACTTT
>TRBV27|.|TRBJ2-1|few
CASRRSQNNEQFF
TGTGCCAGCAGGCGATCGCAAAACAATGAGCAGTTCTTC
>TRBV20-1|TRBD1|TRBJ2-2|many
CSARPTGVGELFF
TGCAGTGCTAGACCTACAGGGGTCGGGGAGCTGTTTTTT
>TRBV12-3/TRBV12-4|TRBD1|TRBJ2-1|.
CASSFGVGTGSYNEQFF
TGTGCCAGCAGTTTTGGGGTCGGGACAGGTTCCTACAATGAGCAGTTCTTC
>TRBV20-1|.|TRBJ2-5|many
CSARDPRGTQYF
TGCAGTGCTAGAGACCCTAGGGGGACCCAGTACTTC
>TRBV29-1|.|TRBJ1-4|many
CSVRAGEKLFF
TGCAGCGTTAGGGCCGGTGAAAAACTGTTTTTT
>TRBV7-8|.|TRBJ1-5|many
CASRMDRRSNQPQHF
TGTGCCAGCAGGATGGATAGGAGAAGTAATCAGCCCCAGCATTTT
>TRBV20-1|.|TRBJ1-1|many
CSARAGARSTEAFF
TGCAGTGCTAGAGCAGGGGCGAGAAGCACTGAAGCTTTCTTT
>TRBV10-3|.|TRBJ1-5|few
CASSDTRGRQPQHF
TGCGCCAGCAGTGACACGAGGGGGAGGCAGCCCCAGCATTTT
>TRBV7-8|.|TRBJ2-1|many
CASSFRRGGSTYNEQFF
TGTGCCAGCAGCTTTAGGAGGGGCGGAAGCACCTACAATGAGCAGTTCTTC
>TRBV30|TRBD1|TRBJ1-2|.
CAWSVLGTVATYGYTF
TGTGCCTGGAGTGTACTAGGGACAGTAGCGACCTATGGCTACACCTTC
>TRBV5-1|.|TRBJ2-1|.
CASGRDTYNEQFF
TGTGCCAGCGGCCGGGACACCTACAATGAGCAGTTCTTC
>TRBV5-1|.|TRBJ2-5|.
CASSLVAGRETQYF
TGCGCCAGCAGCTTAGTCGCGGGTAGAGAGACCCAGTACTTC
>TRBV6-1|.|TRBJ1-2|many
CASSEDMRGAGYTF
TGTGCCAGCAGTGAAGATATGCGAGGGGCTGGCTACACCTTC
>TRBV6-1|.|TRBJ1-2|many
CASSKNTNYGYTF
TGTGCCAGCAGTAAGAATACTAACTATGGCTACACCTTC
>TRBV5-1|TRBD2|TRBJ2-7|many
CASSLVVSGRADRHEQYF
TGCGCCAGCAGCTTGGTGGTTAGCGGGAGGGCCGATCGACACGAGCAGTACTTC
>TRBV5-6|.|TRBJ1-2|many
CASSLAGEGYTF
TGTGCCAGCAGCTTGGCTGGGGAAGGCTACACCTTC
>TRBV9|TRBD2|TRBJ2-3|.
CASSSGLAGGVDTQYF
TGTGCCAGCAGCTCTGGACTAGCGGGAGGTGTTGATACGCAGTATTTT
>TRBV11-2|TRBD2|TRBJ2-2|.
CASGTLAGGAGELFF
TGTGCCAGCGGGACACTAGCGGGAGGGGCCGGGGAGCTGTTTTTT
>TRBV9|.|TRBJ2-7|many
CASSPQGHSYEQYF
TGTGCCAGCAGCCCACAGGGACACTCCTACGAGCAGTACTTC
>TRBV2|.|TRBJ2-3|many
CAPSPADAQITQYF
TGTGCCCCCTCCCCGGCCGACGCACAGATAACGCAGTATTTT
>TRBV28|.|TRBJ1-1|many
CASSSHDNTEAFF
TGTGCCAGCAGTTCCCATGACAACACTGAAGCTTTCTTT
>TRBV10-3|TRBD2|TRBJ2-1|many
CAATDVSGRRDEQFF
TGTGCCGCCACCGATGTTAGCGGGAGGAGGGATGAGCAGTTCTTC
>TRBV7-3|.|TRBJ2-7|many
CASSLGPGYEQYF
TGTGCCAGCAGCTTGGGCCCGGGATACGAGCAGTACTTC
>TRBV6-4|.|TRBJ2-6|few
CASSVSGANVLTF
TGTGCCAGCAGCGTATCTGGGGCCAACGTCCTGACTTTC
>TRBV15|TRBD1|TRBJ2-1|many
CATSRVQGALNEQFF
TGTGCCACCAGCAGAGTACAGGGGGCTTTGAATGAGCAGTTCTTC